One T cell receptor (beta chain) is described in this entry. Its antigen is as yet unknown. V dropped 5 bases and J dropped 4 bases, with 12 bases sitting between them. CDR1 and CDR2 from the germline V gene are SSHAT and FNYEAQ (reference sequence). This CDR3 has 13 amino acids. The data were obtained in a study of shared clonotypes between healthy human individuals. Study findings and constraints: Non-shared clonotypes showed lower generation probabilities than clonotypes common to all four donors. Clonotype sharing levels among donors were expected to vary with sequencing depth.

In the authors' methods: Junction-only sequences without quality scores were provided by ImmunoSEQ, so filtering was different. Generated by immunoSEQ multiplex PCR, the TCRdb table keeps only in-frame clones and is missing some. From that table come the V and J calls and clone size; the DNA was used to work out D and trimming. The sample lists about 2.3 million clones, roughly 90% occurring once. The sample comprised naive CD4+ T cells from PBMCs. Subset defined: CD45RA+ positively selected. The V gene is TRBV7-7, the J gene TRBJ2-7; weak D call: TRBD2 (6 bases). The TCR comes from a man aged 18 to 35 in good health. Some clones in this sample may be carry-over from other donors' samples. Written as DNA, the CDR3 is TGTGCCAGCAGCCGCGGGGCCTTATACGAGCAGTACTTC. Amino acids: CASSRGALYEQYF. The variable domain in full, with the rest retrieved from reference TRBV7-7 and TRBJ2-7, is GAGVSQSPRYKVTKRGQDVTLRCDPISSHATLYWYQQALGQGPEFLTYFNYEAQPDKSGLPSDRFSAERPEGSISTLTIQRTEQRDSAMYRCASSRGALYEQYFGPGTRLTVT.